This record covers a single TCR beta chain. These data originate in a study of blood T cell repertoires in COVID-19. The CDR3 totals 14 residues. Trimming took 4 bases from V and 6 from J, leaving 17 bases between them. Per the germline V gene, CDR1 is SGHDT and CDR2 is YYEEEE. How the authors handled the data: Estimated nucleated cell counts came from reference gene primer amplification. Sequencing used immunoSEQ multiplex PCR; TCRdb keeps in-frame clones, though not all of them. V and J calls and clone size are given by that table; D and trimming were obtained from the DNA. The sample shows 380,000 or so clones, roughly 90% of them seen only once.

The sample taken for sequencing was peripheral blood. The clonotype comes from a man aged 40-50 years with acute or convalescent COVID-19. This chain connects TRBV5-6 to TRBJ2-7, with D possibly matching TRBD1 (5 bases). In DNA form, the CDR3 reads TGTGCCAGCAGCCCATCGTCAGGGTTCTTCGAGCAGTACTTC. It is translated as CASSPSSGFFEQYF.